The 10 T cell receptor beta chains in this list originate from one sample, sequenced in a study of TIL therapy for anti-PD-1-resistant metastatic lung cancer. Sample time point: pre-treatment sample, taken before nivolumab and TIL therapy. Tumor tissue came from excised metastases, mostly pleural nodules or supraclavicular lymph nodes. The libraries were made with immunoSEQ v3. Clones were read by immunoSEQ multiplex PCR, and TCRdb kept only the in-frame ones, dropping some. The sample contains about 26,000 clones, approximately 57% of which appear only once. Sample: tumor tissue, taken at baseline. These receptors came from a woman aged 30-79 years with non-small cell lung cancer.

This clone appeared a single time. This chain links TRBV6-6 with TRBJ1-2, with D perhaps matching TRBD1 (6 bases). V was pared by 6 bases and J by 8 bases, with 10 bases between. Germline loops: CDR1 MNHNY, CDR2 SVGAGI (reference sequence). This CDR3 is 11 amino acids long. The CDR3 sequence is CASRTGGGYTF. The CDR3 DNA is TGTGCCAGCAGGACGGGGGGCGGCTACACCTTC.

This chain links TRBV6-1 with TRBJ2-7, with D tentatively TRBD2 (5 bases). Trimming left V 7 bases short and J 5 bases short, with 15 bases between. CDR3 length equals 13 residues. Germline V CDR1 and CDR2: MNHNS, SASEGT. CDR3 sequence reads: CASNHGRGHEQYF. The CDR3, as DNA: TGTGCCAGCAACCACGGACGGGGTCACGAGCAGTACTTC.

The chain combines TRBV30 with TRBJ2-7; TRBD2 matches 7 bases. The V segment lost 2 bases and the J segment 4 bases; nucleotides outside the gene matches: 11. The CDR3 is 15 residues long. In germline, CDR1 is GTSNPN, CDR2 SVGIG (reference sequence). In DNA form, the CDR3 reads TGTGCCTGGAGTACACGGACTAGTACCTCGTACGAGCAGTACTTC. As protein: CAWSTRTSTSYEQYF.

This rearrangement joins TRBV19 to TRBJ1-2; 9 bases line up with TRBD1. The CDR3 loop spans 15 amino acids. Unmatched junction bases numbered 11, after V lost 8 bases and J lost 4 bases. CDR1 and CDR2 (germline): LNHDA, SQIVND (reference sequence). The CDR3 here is CASVGTGQGVYGYTF. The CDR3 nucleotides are TGTGCCAGTGTGGGTACGGGACAGGGAGTCTATGGCTACACCTTC.

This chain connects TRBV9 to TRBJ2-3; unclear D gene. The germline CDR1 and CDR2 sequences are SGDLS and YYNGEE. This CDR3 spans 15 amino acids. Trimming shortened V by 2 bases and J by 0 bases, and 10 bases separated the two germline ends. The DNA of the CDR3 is TGTGCCAGCAGCGTTATGGCGGAAAGCACAGATACGCAGTATTTT. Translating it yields CASSVMAESTDTQYF.

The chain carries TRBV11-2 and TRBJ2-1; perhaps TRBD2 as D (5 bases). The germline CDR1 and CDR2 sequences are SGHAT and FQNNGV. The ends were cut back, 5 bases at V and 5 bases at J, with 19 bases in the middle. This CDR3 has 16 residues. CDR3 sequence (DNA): TGTGCCAGCAGCATCTCCACTAGGACCCAGAACAATGAGCAGTTCTTC. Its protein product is CASSISTRTQNNEQFF.

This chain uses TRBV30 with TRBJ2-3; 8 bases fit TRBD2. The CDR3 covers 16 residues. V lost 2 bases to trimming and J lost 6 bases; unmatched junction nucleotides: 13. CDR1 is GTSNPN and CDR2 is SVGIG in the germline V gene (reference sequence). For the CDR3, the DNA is TGTGCCTGGAGTTCCCTTTTAGCGGGACCGCTGGATACGCAGTATTTT. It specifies CAWSSLLAGPLDTQYF. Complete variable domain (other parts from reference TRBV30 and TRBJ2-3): SQTIHQWPATLVQPVGSPLSLECTVEGTSNPNLYWYRQAAGRGLQLLFYSVGIGQISSEVPQNLSASRPQDRQFILSSKKLLLSDSGFYLCAWSSLLAGPLDTQYFGPGTRLTVL.

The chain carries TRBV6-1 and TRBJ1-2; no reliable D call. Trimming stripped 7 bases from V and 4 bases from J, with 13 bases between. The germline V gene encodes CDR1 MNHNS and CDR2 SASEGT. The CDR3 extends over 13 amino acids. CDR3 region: CASTPAGGYGYTF. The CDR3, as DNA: TGTGCCAGCACCCCGGCTGGCGGCTATGGCTACACCTTC.

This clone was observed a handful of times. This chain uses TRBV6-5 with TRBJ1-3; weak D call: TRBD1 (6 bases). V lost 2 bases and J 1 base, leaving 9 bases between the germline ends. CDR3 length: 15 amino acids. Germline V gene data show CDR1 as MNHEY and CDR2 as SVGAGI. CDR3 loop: CASSYPRGSGNTIYF. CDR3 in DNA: TGTGCCAGCAGTTACCCCAGGGGATCTGGAAACACCATATATTTT.

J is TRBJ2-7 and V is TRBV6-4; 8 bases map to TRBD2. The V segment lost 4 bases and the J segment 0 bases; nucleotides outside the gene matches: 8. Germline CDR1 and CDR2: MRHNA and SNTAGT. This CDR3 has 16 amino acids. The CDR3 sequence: CASSGTSPPSSYEQYF. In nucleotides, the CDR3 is TGTGCCAGCAGTGGGACTAGCCCCCCGAGCTCCTACGAGCAGTACTTC.